The 23 T cell receptor beta chains in this list originate from one sample, sequenced in a study of blood T cell repertoires in COVID-19. Libraries were prepared by immunoSEQ multiplex PCR; TCRdb keeps only in-frame clonotypes and omits some of them. The repertoire has tens of thousands of clones, roughly 80% of them found once; the top ten carry under 2%. The sequenced sample was peripheral blood. The receptors here all came from a woman aged 55-69 years with acute or convalescent COVID-19.

V is TRBV24-1 and J is TRBJ2-1, with TRBD1 identical over 7 bases. CDR3 length equals 16 residues. CDR1 and CDR2 (germline): KGHDR, SFDVKD. Trimming at V came to 0 bases and at J to 4 bases, leaving 5 bases not matched to a gene. This chain's CDR3 is CATSDLQAGGYNEQFF. CDR3 DNA: TGTGCCACCAGTGATTTGCAGGCAGGGGGTTACAATGAGCAGTTCTTC.

This clone was recorded only once. The CDR3 region is CASSETGQRYGYTF. CDR3 sequence (DNA): TGTGCCAGCAGTGAAACAGGACAACGCTATGGCTACACCTTC. The gene calls are TRBV2 and TRBJ1-2, with D perhaps matching TRBD1 (5 bases). CDR1 is SNHLY and CDR2 is FYNNEI in the germline V gene. The length of the CDR3 is 14 residues. V was trimmed by 2 bases and J by 4 bases, leaving 11 bases between them.

The rearrangement links TRBV5-5 to TRBJ1-3; 9 nucleotides align to TRBD1. The junction had 5 bases not matched to a gene; V was cut back by 4 bases and J by 0 bases. In germline, CDR1 is SGHKS, CDR2 YYEKEE (reference sequence). The CDR3 runs 16 residues. CDR3 in DNA: TGTGCCAGCAGCAGGGGGGACAGGGTCTCTGGAAACACCATATATTTT. Its protein product is CASSRGDRVSGNTIYF.

The chain has TRBV5-8 and TRBJ2-2; 7 nucleotides agree with TRBD1. The CDR3 loop spans 15 amino acids. V was clipped by 4 bases and J by 3 bases; unmatched bases: 6. Looked up from germline, CDR1 is SGHTS and CDR2 is YDEGEE. CDR3 sequence: CASSQRDRYTGELFF. The CDR3 region has the DNA TGTGCCAGCAGCCAAAGGGACAGATACACCGGGGAGCTGTTTTTT.

The rearrangement uses TRBV3-1 (or the pseudogene TRBV3-2) and TRBJ2-3; tentative D call: TRBD2 (6 bases). This CDR3 contains 15 residues. V dropped 4 bases and J dropped 2 bases, with 13 bases sitting between them. Germline CDR1 is LGHDT and CDR2 is YNNKEL (reference sequence). The CDR3 DNA follows: TGTGCCAGCAGCCCCCGGGGAGGTAACACAGATACGCAGTATTTT. As protein: CASSPRGGNTDTQYF.

This chain joins TRBV7-3 and TRBJ2-5, with TRBD2 identical over 10 bases. CDR1 and CDR2 from the germline V gene are SGHTA and FQGTGA. The CDR3 runs to 17 residues. V shed 4 bases and J 4 bases; nucleotides not matched to a gene: 12. CDR3: CASSSGRAGGVGETQYF. In DNA form, the CDR3 reads TGTGCCAGCAGCTCCGGACGAGCGGGAGGGGTAGGAGAGACCCAGTACTTC.

The rearrangement joins TRBV28 to TRBJ1-5; D perhaps matches TRBD1 (6 bases). The CDR3 contains 12 residues. Trimming cost V 8 bases and J 8 bases, with 13 bases left between them. Germline V gene lookup returns CDR1 MDHEN and CDR2 SYDVKM. CDR3: CASYRVREPQHF. The CDR3 bases are TGTGCCAGCTACAGGGTTCGGGAGCCCCAGCATTTT.

The CDR3 region has the DNA TGCAGCGTAACAGGGAACTCGAACACTGAAGCTTTCTTT. Translating it yields CSVTGNSNTEAFF. The rearrangement joins TRBV29-1 to TRBJ1-1; maybe TRBD1 (6 bases). The ends were cut back, 6 bases at V and 1 base at J, with 12 bases in the middle. CDR1 SQVTM and CDR2 ANQGSEA come from the germline V gene. The CDR3 has 13 amino acids.

This rearrangement joins TRBV6-2 or TRBV6-3 to TRBJ1-1; D perhaps matches TRBD1 (6 bases). Trimming took 6 bases from V and 6 from J, leaving 14 bases between them. Germline V CDR1 and CDR2: MNHEY, SVGEGT. This CDR3 has 13 amino acids. This chain's CDR3 is CASSGTGSAEAFF. The CDR3 DNA is TGTGCCAGCAGCGGAACAGGGTCGGCTGAAGCTTTCTTT.

This clone came up once. Different DNA sequences within this sample yield the same CDR3. This sequence joins TRBV19 and TRBJ2-1; 10 bases are shared with TRBD2. This CDR3 comprises 16 residues. V was pared by 1 base and J by 4 bases, with 4 bases of the junction left unmatched. The germline gives CDR1 LNHDA, CDR2 SQIVND (reference sequence). CDR3 residues: CASSIGTSGSYNEQFF. CDR3 nucleotides: TGTGCCAGTAGTATAGGGACTAGCGGAAGTTACAATGAGCAGTTCTTC.

The table lists this clone with a few counts. The chain is built from TRBV3-1 (or the pseudogene TRBV3-2) and TRBJ2-7, with 10 bases lining up with TRBD2. Germline V gene sequence: CDR1 LGHDT, CDR2 YNNKEL (reference sequence). The CDR3 is made up of 15 amino acids. V lost 4 bases to trimming and J lost 6 bases; unmatched junction nucleotides: 9. CDR3 protein: CASSPGSGRAVEQYF. The CDR3 DNA sequence: TGTGCCAGCAGCCCTGGCAGCGGGAGGGCTGTCGAGCAGTACTTC.

The gene calls are TRBV12-3 or TRBV12-4 and TRBJ1-2, with D possibly TRBD1 on 6 matching bases. V was trimmed by 8 bases and J by 7 bases, leaving 11 bases between them. This CDR3 contains 11 residues. In DNA form, the CDR3 reads TGTGCCAGCTCTAAGACAGGTGGCTACACCTTC. This translates into CASSKTGGYTF.

The CDR3 reads CATQQRGGTHEQYF. CDR3 DNA: TGTGCCACCCAACAGCGGGGGGGCACCCACGAGCAGTACTTC. The rearrangement links TRBV15 to TRBJ2-7; TRBD2 matches at 10 bases. CDR3 length equals 14 residues. Looked up from germline, CDR1 is LNHNV and CDR2 is YYDKDF (reference sequence). V lost 8 bases, J lost 5 bases, and 9 bases stayed unmatched.

The chain couples TRBV11-2 to TRBJ1-1; TRBD1 agrees at 7 bases. CDR1 SGHAT and CDR2 FQNNGV come from the germline V gene. The CDR3 has 14 amino acids. V was clipped by 3 bases and J by 5 bases; unmatched bases: 6. The CDR3 sequence is CASSFQGGSTEAFF. The CDR3 nucleotides read TGTGCCAGCAGCTTCCAGGGGGGTTCGACTGAAGCTTTCTTT.

This chain uses TRBV24-1 with TRBJ2-5; 7 nucleotides align to TRBD1. CDR3 length: 14 residues. The germline CDR1 and CDR2 sequences are KGHDR and SFDVKD. Trimming took 2 bases from V and 4 from J; bases not matched to a gene: 3. The CDR3 nucleotides are TGTGCCACCAGTGATTGGGCAGGGGGAGAGACCCAGTACTTC. This encodes CATSDWAGGETQYF.

The rearrangement links TRBV28 to TRBJ2-2, with 7 bases identical to TRBD2. CDR3 length: 15 amino acids. The V gene end was trimmed by 6 bases and the J gene end by 3 bases; junction bases not matched to a gene: 7. Germline V lookup: CDR1 MDHEN, CDR2 SYDVKM. The CDR3 spells CASRRGNRYTGELFF. The CDR3 nucleotides are TGTGCCAGCAGGCGGGGGAATCGATACACCGGGGAGCTGTTTTTT.

V usage is TRBV5-1 and J usage is TRBJ2-1; a weak D match, TRBD1 (6 bases). Germline V gene data show CDR1 as SGHRS and CDR2 as YFSETQ. Trimming took off 0 bases at V and 4 bases at J, with 8 bases between the two ends. The length of the CDR3 is 14 residues. In DNA, the CDR3 is TGCGCCAGCAGCTTGGGACAGGAGTACAATGAGCAGTTCTTC. Protein: CASSLGQEYNEQFF.

The chain has TRBV19 and TRBJ1-2, with D possibly being TRBD1 (6 bases). CDR1 is LNHDA, CDR2 SQIVND, per germline (reference sequence). The CDR3 covers 15 residues. Trimming took 2 bases from V and 7 from J, leaving 17 bases between them. The CDR3 reads CASSIKLGALFGYTF. The DNA for the CDR3 is TGTGCCAGTAGTATAAAGTTGGGGGCCCTCTTTGGCTACACCTTC. Together with reference TRBV19 and TRBJ1-2, the CDR3 gives the full variable domain: DGGITQSPKYLFRKEGQNVTLSCEQNLNHDAMYWYRQDPGQGLRLIYYSQIVNDFQKGDIAEGYSVSREKKESFPLTVTSAQKNPTAFYLCASSIKLGALFGYTFGSGTRLTVV.

The chain combines TRBV27 with TRBJ2-3; no definite D call. From germline, CDR1 is MNHEY and CDR2 SMNVEV (reference sequence). Trimming took off 7 bases at V and 5 bases at J, with 16 bases between the two ends. The CDR3 loop spans 14 amino acids. The CDR3 reads CASTPSLRIDTQYF. The CDR3 region has the DNA TGTGCCAGCACCCCCTCGTTGCGAATAGATACGCAGTATTTT.

The CDR3 nucleotides read TGTGCCAGCAGCGCGGGACTAGTATCCTACAATGAGCAGTTCTTC. This sequence encodes CASSAGLVSYNEQFF. The gene calls are TRBV6-5 and TRBJ2-1; TRBD2 matches 8 bases. CDR1 is MNHEY, CDR2 SVGAGI, per germline. The J segment lost 1 base and the V segment lost 6 bases, leaving 5 bases of the junction unmatched. The CDR3 is made up of 15 amino acids.

This rearrangement joins TRBV6-5 to TRBJ1-1; D uncertain. CDR3 length equals 15 residues. Deletions cut 3 bases from V and 0 bases from J, with 11 bases between. Germline loops: CDR1 MNHEY, CDR2 SVGAGI. CDR3 in amino acids: CASSYDPSMNTEAFF. In DNA, the CDR3 is TGTGCCAGCAGTTATGATCCGAGTATGAACACTGAAGCTTTCTTT.

The chain has TRBV27 and TRBJ2-2, with D unresolved. Trimming stripped 3 bases from V and 0 bases from J, with 5 bases between. This CDR3 has 14 residues. CDR1 is MNHEY, CDR2 SMNVEV, per germline (reference sequence). CDR3 nucleotides: TGTGCCAGCAGTTTCTGGCCGAACACCGGGGAGCTGTTTTTT. Translated, it gives CASSFWPNTGELFF.

The V gene is TRBV2, the J gene TRBJ1-5; TRBD1 matches 9 bases. The length of the CDR3 is 12 residues. Germline values: CDR1 SNHLY, CDR2 FYNNEI. The J segment lost 7 bases and the V segment lost 8 bases, leaving 3 bases of the junction unmatched. The CDR3, as DNA: TGTGCCAGCCAGACAGGGGGACAGCCCCAGCATTTT. This codes for CASQTGGQPQHF.